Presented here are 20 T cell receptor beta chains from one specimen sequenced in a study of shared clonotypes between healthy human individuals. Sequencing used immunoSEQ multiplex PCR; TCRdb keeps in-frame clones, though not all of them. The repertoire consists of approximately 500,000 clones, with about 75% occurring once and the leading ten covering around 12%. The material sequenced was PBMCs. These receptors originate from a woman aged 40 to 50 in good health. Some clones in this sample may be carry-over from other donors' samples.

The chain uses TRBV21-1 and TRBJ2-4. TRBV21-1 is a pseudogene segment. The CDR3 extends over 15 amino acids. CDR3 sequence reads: CASSKAPETKNIQYF. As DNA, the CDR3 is TGTGCCAGCAGCAAAGCCCCAGAGACCAAAAACATTCAGTACTTC.

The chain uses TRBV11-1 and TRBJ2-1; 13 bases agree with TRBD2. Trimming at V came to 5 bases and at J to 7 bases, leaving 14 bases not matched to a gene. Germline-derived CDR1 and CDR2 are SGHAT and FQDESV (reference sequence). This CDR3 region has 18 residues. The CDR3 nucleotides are TGTGCCAGCAGCCTCCAAGGCGTAGGACTAGCGGGAGTAAATGAGCAGTTCTTC. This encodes CASSLQGVGLAGVNEQFF.

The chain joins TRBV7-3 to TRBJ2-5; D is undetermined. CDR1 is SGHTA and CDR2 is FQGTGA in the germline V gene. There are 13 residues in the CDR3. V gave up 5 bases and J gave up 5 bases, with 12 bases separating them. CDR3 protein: CASSLGPGETQYF. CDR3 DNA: TGTGCCAGCAGCCTCGGGCCCGGGGAGACCCAGTACTTC.

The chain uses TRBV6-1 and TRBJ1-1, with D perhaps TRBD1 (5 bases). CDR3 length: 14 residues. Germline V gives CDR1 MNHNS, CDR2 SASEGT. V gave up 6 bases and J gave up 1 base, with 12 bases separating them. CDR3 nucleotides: TGTGCCAGCAGATGGTGGAGGGGGAACACTGAAGCTTTCTTT. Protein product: CASRWWRGNTEAFF.

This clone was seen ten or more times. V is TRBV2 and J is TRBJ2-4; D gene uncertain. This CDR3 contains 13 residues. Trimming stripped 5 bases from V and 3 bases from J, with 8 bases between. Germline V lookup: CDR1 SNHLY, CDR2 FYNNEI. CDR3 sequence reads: CASSTDVKNIQYF. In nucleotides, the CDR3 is TGTGCCAGCAGTACGGACGTCAAAAACATTCAGTACTTC.

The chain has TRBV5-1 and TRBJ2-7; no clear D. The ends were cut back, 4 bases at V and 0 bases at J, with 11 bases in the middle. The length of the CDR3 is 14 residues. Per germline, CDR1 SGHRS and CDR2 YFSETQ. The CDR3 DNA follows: TGCGCCAGCAGCCACCCAAGGAGCTCCTACGAGCAGTACTTC. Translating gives CASSHPRSSYEQYF.

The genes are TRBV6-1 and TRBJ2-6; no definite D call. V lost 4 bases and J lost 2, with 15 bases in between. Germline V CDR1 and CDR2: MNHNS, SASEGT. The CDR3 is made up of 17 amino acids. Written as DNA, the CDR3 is TGTGCCAGCAGTGTAACTATACTACTGGCTGGGGCCAACGTCCTGACTTTC. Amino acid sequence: CASSVTILLAGANVLTF.

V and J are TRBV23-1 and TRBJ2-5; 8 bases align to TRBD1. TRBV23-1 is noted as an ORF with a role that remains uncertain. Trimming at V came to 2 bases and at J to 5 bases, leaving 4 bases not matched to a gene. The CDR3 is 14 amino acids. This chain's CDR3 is CASSQDRGMETQYF. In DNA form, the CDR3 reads TGCGCCAGCAGTCAAGACAGGGGAATGGAGACCCAGTACTTC.

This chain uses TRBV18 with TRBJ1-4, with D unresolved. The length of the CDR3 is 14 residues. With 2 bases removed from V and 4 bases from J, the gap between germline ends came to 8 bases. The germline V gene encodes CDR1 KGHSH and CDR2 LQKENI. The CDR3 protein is CASSPSAINEKLFF. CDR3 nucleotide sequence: TGTGCCAGCTCACCATCGGCTATTAATGAAAAACTGTTTTTT. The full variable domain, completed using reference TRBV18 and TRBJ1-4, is NAGVMQNPRHLVRRRGQEARLRCSPMKGHSHVYWYRQLPEEGLKFMVYLQKENIIDESGMPKERFSAEFPKEGPSILRIQQVVRGDSAAYFCASSPSAINEKLFFGSGTQLSVL.

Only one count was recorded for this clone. The CDR3 is CASKNGSYNEQFF. For the CDR3, the DNA is TGCGCCAGCAAGAACGGATCTTACAATGAGCAGTTCTTC. The V and J genes are TRBV5-1 and TRBJ2-1, with D hard to call. The germline V and J ends were trimmed by 6 bases and 4 bases, with 11 bases remaining between them. The CDR3 extends over 13 amino acids. The V gene's germline CDR1 is SGHRS and CDR2 YFSETQ.

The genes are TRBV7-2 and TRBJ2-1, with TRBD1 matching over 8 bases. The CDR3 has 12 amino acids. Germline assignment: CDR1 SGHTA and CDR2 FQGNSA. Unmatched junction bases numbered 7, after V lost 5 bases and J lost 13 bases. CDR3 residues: CASSHGQGLQFF. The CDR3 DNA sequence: TGTGCCAGCAGCCACGGACAGGGTTTACAGTTCTTC.

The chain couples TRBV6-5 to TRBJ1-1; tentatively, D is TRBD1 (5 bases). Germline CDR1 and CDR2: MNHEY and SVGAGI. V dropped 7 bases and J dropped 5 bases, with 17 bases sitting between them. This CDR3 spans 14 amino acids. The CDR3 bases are TGTGCCAGCACCCTCTCTTACGGGGGGACTGAAGCTTTCTTT. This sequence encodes CASTLSYGGTEAFF.

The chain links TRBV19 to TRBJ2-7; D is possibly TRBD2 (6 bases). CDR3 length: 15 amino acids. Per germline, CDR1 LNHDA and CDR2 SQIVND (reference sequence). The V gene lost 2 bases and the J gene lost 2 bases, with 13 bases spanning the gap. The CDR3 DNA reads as TGTGCCAGTAGTATAACGGAGGGCCGACCCTACGAGCAGTACTTC. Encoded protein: CASSITEGRPYEQYF.

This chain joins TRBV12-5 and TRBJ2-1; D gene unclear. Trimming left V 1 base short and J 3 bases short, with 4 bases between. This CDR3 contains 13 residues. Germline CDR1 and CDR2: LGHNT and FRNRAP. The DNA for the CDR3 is TGTGCTAGTGGTTTGGGGGACTACAATGAGCAGTTCTTC. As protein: CASGLGDYNEQFF.

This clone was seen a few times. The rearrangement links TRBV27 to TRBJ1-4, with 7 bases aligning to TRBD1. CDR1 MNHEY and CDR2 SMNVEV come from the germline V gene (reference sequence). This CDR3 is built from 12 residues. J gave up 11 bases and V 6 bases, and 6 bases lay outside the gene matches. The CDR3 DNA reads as TGTGCCAGCAGCCGGGACAGCAGGAAACTGTTTTTT. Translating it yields CASSRDSRKLFF.

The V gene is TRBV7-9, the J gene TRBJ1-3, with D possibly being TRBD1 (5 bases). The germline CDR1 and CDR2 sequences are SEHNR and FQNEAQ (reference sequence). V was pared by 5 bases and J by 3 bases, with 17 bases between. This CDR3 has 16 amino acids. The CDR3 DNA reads TGTGCCAGCAGCACTAGCAGGGTTTCTTTTGGAAACACCATATATTTT. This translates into CASSTSRVSFGNTIYF.

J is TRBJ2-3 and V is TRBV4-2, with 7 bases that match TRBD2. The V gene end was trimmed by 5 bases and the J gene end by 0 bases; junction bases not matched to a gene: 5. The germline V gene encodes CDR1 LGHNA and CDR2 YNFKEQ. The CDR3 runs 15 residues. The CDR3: CASSYTSASTDTQYF. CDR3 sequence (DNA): TGTGCCAGCAGCTATACTAGCGCTAGCACAGATACGCAGTATTTT.

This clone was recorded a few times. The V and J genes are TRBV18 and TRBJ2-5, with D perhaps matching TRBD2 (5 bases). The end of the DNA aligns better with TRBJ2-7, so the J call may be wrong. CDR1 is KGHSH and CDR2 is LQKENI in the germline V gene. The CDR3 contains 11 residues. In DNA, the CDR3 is TGTGCCAGCCGGGACTCCTACGAGCAGTACTTC. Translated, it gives CASRDSYEQYF.

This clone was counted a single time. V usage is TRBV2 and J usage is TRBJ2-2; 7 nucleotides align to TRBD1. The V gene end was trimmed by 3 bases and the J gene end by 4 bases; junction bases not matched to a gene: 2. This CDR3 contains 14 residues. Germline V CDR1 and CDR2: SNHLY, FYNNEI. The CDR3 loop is CASSEGQPTGELFF. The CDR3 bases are TGTGCCAGCAGTGAGGGACAGCCCACCGGGGAGCTGTTTTTT.

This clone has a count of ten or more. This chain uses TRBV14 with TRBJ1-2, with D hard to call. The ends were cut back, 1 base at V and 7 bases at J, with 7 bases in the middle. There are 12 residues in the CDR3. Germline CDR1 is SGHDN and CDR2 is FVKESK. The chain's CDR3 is CASSQGAFGYTF. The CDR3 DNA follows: TGTGCCAGCAGCCAAGGGGCTTTTGGCTACACCTTC.